This T cell receptor beta chain was recorded in a study of blood T cell repertoires in COVID-19. In the study overall: Whether acute or convalescent, the COVID-19 samples came from the United States, Italy and Spain. T cells, B-cell-depleted T cells, or PBMCs supplied cDNA or gDNA.

The authors' processing: Amplification with reference gene primers provided the estimates of nucleated cell counts. Using immunoSEQ multiplex PCR, the repertoire was profiled, and TCRdb retains in-frame clones only, with some absent. V and J calls and clone size come straight from that table; D and trimming were deduced from the DNA. The sample contains 55,000 or so clones, about 88% of which appear only once. The CDR3 is 13 residues long. V dropped 2 bases and J dropped 7 bases, with 10 bases sitting between them. The germline V gene has CDR1 MNHNS and CDR2 SASEGT. Sequencing input: peripheral blood. The TCR was taken from a man aged 60-69 years with active COVID-19. V gene TRBV6-1 combines with J gene TRBJ2-3; D is unclear. Here the CDR3 reads CASSEQAQHTQYF. CDR3 in DNA: TGTGCCAGCAGTGAACAGGCGCAACATACGCAGTATTTT.